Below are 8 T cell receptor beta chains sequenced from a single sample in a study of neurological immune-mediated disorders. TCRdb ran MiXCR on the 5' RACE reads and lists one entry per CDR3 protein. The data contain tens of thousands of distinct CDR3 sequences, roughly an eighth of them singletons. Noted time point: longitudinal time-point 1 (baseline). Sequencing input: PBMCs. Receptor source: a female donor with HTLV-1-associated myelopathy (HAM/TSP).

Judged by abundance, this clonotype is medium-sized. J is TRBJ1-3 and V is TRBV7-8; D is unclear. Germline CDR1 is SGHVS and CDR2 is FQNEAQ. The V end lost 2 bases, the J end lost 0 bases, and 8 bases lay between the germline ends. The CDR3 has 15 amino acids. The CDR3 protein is CASSLSLNSGNTIYF. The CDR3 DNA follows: TGTGCCAGCAGCTTATCCCTGAACTCTGGAAACACCATATATTTT.

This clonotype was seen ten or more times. CDR3 in amino acids: CASSRGPLSYEQYF. The CDR3 DNA is TGCGCCAGCAGCCGAGGGCCCTTGTCCTACGAGCAGTACTTC. The chain recombines TRBV4-1 with TRBJ2-7; TRBD2 is a possible D gene (5 bases). The CDR3 totals 14 residues. Trimming removed 4 bases at V and 1 base at J, with 11 bases between. Germline-derived CDR1 and CDR2 are MGHRA and YSYEKL.

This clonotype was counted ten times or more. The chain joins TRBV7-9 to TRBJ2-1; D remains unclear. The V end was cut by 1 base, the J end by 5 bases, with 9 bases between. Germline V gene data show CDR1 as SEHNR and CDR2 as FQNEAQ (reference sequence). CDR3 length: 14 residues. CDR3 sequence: CASSLDFANNEQFF. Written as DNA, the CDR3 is TGTGCCAGCAGCTTAGATTTCGCCAACAATGAGCAGTTCTTC.

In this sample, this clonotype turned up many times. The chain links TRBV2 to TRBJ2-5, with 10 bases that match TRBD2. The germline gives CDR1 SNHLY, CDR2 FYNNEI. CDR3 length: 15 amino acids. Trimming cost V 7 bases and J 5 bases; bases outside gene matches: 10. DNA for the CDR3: TGTGCCAGCAAATGGCTAGCGGGGGAGTTTGAGACCCAGTACTTC. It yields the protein CASKWLAGEFETQYF.

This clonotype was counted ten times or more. This CDR3 reads CASSRTGGTDTQYF. The DNA of the CDR3 is TGTGCCAGCAGCCGGACAGGAGGCACAGATACGCAGTATTTT. The chain couples TRBV7-9 to TRBJ2-3; 7 bases match TRBD1. This CDR3 spans 14 amino acids. Trimming cost V 5 bases and J 1 base; bases outside gene matches: 3. Germline loops: CDR1 SEHNR, CDR2 FQNEAQ (reference sequence). Together with reference TRBV7-9 and TRBJ2-3, the CDR3 gives the full variable domain: DTGVSQNPRHKITKRGQNVTFRCDPISEHNRLYWYRQTLGQGPEFLTYFQNEAQLEKSRLLSDRFSAERPKGSFSTLEIQRTEQGDSAMYLCASSRTGGTDTQYFGPGTRLTVL.

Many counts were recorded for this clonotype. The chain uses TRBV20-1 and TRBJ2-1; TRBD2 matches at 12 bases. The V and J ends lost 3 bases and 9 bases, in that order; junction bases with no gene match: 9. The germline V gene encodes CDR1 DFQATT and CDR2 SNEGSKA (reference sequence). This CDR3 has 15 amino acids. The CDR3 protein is CSARVTSGGPSEQFF. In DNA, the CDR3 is TGCAGTGCTAGGGTCACTAGCGGGGGGCCAAGTGAGCAGTTCTTC.

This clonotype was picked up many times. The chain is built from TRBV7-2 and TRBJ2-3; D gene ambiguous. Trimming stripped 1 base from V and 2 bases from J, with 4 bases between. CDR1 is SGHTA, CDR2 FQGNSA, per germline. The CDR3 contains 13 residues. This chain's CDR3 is CASSLGFTDTQYF. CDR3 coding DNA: TGTGCCAGCAGCTTAGGGTTCACAGATACGCAGTATTTT.

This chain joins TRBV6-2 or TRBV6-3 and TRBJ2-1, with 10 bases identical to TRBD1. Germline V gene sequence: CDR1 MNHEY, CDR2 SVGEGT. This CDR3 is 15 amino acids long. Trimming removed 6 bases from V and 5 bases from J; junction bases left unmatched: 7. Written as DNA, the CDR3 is TGTGCCAGCAGCCCCGGGACAGGGGACCACAATGAGCAGTTCTTC. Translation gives CASSPGTGDHNEQFF.